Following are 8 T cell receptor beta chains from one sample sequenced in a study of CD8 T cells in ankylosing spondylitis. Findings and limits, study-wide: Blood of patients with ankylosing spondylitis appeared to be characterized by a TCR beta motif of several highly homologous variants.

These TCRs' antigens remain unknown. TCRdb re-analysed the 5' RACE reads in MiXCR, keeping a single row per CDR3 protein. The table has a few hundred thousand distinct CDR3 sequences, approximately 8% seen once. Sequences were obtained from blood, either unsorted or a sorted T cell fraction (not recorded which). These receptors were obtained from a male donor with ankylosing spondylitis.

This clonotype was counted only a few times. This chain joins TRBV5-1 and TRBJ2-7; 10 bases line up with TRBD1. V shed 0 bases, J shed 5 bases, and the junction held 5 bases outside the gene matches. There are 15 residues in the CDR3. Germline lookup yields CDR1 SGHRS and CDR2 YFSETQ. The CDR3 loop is CASSLVFGQGDEQYF. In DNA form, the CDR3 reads TGCGCCAGCAGCTTGGTGTTTGGACAGGGGGACGAGCAGTACTTC.

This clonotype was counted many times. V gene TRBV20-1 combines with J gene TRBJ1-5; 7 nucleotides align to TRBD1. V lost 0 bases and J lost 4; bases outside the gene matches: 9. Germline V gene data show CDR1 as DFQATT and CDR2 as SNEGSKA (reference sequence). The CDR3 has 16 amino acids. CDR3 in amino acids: CSARDTGTVINQPQHF. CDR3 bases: TGCAGTGCTAGAGACACCGGGACAGTGATTAATCAGCCCCAGCATTTT.

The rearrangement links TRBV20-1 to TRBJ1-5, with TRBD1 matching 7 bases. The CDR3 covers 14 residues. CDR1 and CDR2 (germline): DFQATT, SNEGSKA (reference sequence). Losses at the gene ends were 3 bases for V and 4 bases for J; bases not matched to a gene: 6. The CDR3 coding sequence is TGCAGTGCTAGCGTAAGACAGGGAAATCAGCCCCAGCATTTT. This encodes CSASVRQGNQPQHF.

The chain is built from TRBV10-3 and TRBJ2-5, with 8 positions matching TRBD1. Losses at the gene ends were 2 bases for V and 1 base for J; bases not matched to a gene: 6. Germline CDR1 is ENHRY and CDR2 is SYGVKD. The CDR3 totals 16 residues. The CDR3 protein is CAISEPGQATQETQYF. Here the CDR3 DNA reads TGTGCCATCAGTGAGCCGGGACAGGCGACCCAAGAGACCCAGTACTTC.

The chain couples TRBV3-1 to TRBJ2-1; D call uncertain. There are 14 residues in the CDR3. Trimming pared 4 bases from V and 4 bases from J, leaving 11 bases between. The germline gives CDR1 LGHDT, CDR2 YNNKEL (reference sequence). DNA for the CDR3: TGTGCCAGCAGCCCCATTTACTCGTACAATGAGCAGTTCTTC. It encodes CASSPIYSYNEQFF.

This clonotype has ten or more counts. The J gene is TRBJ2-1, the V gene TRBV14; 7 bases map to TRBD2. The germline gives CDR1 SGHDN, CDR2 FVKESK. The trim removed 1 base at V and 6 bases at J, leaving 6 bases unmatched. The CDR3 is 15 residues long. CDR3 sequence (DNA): TGTGCCAGCAGCCAAGTTCGACTAGCTGGCAATGAGCAGTTCTTC. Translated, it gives CASSQVRLAGNEQFF.

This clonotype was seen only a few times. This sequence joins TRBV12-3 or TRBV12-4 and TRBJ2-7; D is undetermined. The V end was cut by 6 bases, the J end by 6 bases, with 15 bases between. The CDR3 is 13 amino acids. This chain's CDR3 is CASSFLRVTEQYF. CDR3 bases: TGTGCCAGCAGCTTCCTAAGGGTTACCGAGCAGTACTTC.

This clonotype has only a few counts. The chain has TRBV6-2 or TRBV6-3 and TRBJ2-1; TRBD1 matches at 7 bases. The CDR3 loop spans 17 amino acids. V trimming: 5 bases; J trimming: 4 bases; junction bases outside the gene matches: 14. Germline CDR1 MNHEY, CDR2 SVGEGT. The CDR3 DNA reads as TGTGCCAGCAGTGCGATCAACAGGGGACGGGGATACAATGAGCAGTTCTTC. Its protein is CASSAINRGRGYNEQFF.